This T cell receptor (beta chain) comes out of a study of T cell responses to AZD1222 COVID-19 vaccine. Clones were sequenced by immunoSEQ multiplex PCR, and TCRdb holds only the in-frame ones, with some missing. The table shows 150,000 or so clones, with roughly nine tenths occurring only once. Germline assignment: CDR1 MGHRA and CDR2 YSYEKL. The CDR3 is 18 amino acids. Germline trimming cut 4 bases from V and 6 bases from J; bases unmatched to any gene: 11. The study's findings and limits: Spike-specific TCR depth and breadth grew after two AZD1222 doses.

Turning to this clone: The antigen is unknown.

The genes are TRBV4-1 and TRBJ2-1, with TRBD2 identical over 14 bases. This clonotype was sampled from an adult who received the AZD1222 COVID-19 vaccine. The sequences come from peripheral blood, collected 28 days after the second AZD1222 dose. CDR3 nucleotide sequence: TGCGCCAGCAGCCGGGGACTAGCGGGAGAGACTGTCCGCAATGAGCAGTTCTTC. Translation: CASSRGLAGETVRNEQFF.